The rows below give T cell receptor beta chains drawn from one sample of a study of blood T cell repertoires in COVID-19. Clones were sequenced by immunoSEQ multiplex PCR, and TCRdb holds only the in-frame ones, with some missing. The sample includes tens of thousands of clones, approximately 94% of them seen just once. Sequencing was done on a sample of peripheral blood. The source of these receptors is a man aged 50 or older with COVID-19, enrolled during active disease. Both conserved end residues are part of each CDR3. D genes are given only for firm matches. Clone size is not always given. Where it is, it says once, few, many or a class for expanded clones.

>TRBV7-2|TRBJ1-2|once|NA
CASSLVGVGGYTF
TGTGCCAGCAGCTTAGTAGGGGTAGGGGGCTACACCTTC
>TRBV3-1/TRBV3-2|TRBJ1-3|NA|NA
CASSQVVAVKAGNTIYF
TGTGCCAGCAGCCAAGTCGTGGCGGTGAAAGCTGGAAACACCATATATTTT
>TRBV4-1|TRBJ2-7|NA|TRBD2
CASSQEFILAGGSSYEQYF
TGCGCCAGCAGCCAAGAATTTATACTAGCGGGGGGGAGCTCCTACGAGCAGTACTTC
>TRBV2|TRBJ2-7|NA|TRBD1
CASSEGTGAPKQYF
TGTGCCAGCAGTGAGGGGACAGGGGCTCCCAAGCAGTACTTC
>TRBV4-1|TRBJ1-5|NA|NA
CASSQEGGRPQHF
TGCGCCAGCAGCCAAGAAGGAGGGCGGCCCCAGCATTTT
>TRBV6-5|TRBJ1-3|NA|TRBD1
CASSRDSGSGNTIYF
TGTGCCAGCAGTAGGGACAGCGGCTCTGGAAACACCATATATTTT
>TRBV4-1|TRBJ2-1|NA|TRBD2
CASSQYEREDNEQFF
TGCGCCAGCAGCCAATATGAGCGGGAGGATAATGAGCAGTTCTTC
>TRBV18|TRBJ1-5|NA|NA
CASSPPTVSNQPQHF
TGTGCCAGCTCACCCCCCACAGTTAGCAATCAGCCCCAGCATTTT
>TRBV2|TRBJ2-7|NA|NA
CASSEQGSSYEQYF
TGTGCCAGCAGTGAACAGGGGAGCTCCTACGAGCAGTACTTC
>TRBV6-1|TRBJ1-1|NA|NA
CASSDLLTGVNTEAFF
TGTGCCAGCAGTGATCTTTTAACAGGCGTTAACACTGAAGCTTTCTTT
>TRBV12-3/TRBV12-4|TRBJ2-7|NA|NA
CASSSLLEQYF
TGTGCCAGCAGTTCTCTCTTGGAGCAGTACTTC
>TRBV19|TRBJ1-5|NA|NA
CASSIQGWDQPQHF
TGTGCCAGTAGCATACAGGGATGGGATCAGCCCCAGCATTTT
>TRBV7-2|TRBJ1-3|NA|NA
CASSLWRLSSGNTIYF
TGTGCCAGCAGCTTATGGAGGCTTAGCTCTGGAAACACCATATATTTT
>TRBV27|TRBJ1-5|few|NA
CASSPDRGRQPQHF
TGTGCCAGCAGTCCCGATCGGGGGAGGCAGCCCCAGCATTTT
>TRBV9|TRBJ2-4|NA|NA
CASSVSGDRGNIQYF
TGTGCCAGCAGCGTTTCGGGAGACCGCGGAAACATTCAGTACTTC
>TRBV3-1/TRBV3-2|TRBJ2-7|NA|TRBD2
CASSLGLESKFEQYF
TGTGCCAGCAGCCTCGGACTAGAGAGTAAGTTCGAGCAGTACTTC
>TRBV28|TRBJ1-1|NA|NA
CASSPVNTEAFF
TGTGCCAGCAGTCCGGTGAACACTGAAGCTTTCTTT
>TRBV5-8|TRBJ2-1|NA|TRBD2
CASPAYPAGFDGARDNEQFF
TGTGCCAGCCCGGCTTACCCAGCGGGATTCGACGGGGCAAGAGACAATGAGCAGTTCTTC
>TRBV27|TRBJ2-4|NA|TRBD2
CASSLGSGARGDIQYF
TGTGCCAGCAGTTTAGGGTCAGGGGCGCGGGGGGACATTCAGTACTTC
>TRBV5-8|TRBJ1-5|NA|NA
CASSLDGLSNQPQHF
TGTGCCAGCAGCTTGGATGGCCTTAGCAATCAGCCCCAGCATTTT
>TRBV20-1|TRBJ2-7|NA|NA
CSASSYEQYF
TGCAGTGCCAGCTCCTACGAGCAGTACTTC
>TRBV6-5|TRBJ1-2|NA|TRBD1
CASSKDRGYGYTF
TGTGCCAGCAGTAAGGACAGGGGCTATGGCTACACCTTC
>TRBV7-8|TRBJ2-1|few|NA
CASSTGTPSYNEQFF
TGTGCCAGCAGCACCGGGACTCCCTCCTACAATGAGCAGTTCTTC
>TRBV7-9|TRBJ2-7|NA|NA
CASSTPSRGPSYEQYF
TGTGCCAGCAGCACGCCCTCCAGAGGCCCCTCCTACGAGCAGTACTTC
>TRBV5-6|TRBJ2-7|NA|NA
CASSLLTGAYEQYF
TGTGCCAGCAGCCTCCTAACAGGCGCCTACGAGCAGTACTTC
>TRBV5-6|TRBJ2-3|NA|TRBD1
CASSRGTGEGDTQYF
TGTGCCAGCAGCCGCGGGACAGGGGAAGGAGATACGCAGTATTTT
>TRBV27|TRBJ2-2|once|NA
CASRRTRDGELFF
TGTGCCAGCAGGCGAACCAGGGACGGGGAGCTGTTTTTT
>TRBV3-1/TRBV3-2|TRBJ2-1|NA|NA
CASSQVSAKQFF
TGTGCCAGCAGCCAAGTGAGTGCGAAGCAGTTCTTC
>TRBV6-5|TRBJ1-1|NA|NA
CASSYSVNSLNTEAFF
TGTGCCAGCAGTTACTCGGTGAACAGCCTGAACACTGAAGCTTTCTTT
>TRBV6-5|TRBJ1-1|NA|TRBD1
CASTSTGYTEAFF
TGTGCCAGCACTTCGACAGGGTACACTGAAGCTTTCTTT
>TRBV19|TRBJ2-2|NA|NA
CASTGSGYTGELFF
TGTGCCAGTACCGGGAGTGGGTACACCGGGGAGCTGTTTTTT
>TRBV5-1|TRBJ2-3|NA|NA
CASSAGHDTDTQYF
TGCGCCAGCAGCGCCGGACACGACACAGATACGCAGTATTTT
>TRBV4-1|TRBJ1-2|NA|NA
CASSQDMEGTNYGYTF
TGCGCCAGCAGCCAAGATATGGAGGGAACTAACTATGGCTACACCTTC
>TRBV21-1|TRBJ2-3|NA|NA
CASSKGGGGRDTQYF
TGTGCCAGCAGCAAAGGGGGAGGGGGGAGAGATACGCAGTATTTT
>TRBV5-1|TRBJ2-5|once|NA
CASSSTPSLGGQETQYF
TGCGCCAGCAGCTCGACTCCTTCCCTGGGGGGCCAAGAGACCCAGTACTTC
>TRBV5-4|TRBJ2-3|NA|NA
CASSSEFSDTQYF
TGTGCCAGCAGCTCGGAGTTTTCGGATACGCAGTATTTT
>TRBV7-2|TRBJ2-7|NA|NA
CASSFFSGAYEQYF
TGTGCCAGCAGCTTCTTTAGCGGAGCCTACGAGCAGTACTTC